The text below deals with one T cell receptor beta chain. Trimming left V 0 bases short and J 5 bases short, with 13 bases between. Germline CDR1 ENHRY, CDR2 SYGVKD. The CDR3 sequence is 15 residues long. These data belong to a study of blood T cell repertoires in COVID-19. On the study more broadly: COVID-19 samples from acute and convalescent phases originated in the United States, Italy and Spain. PBMCs, B-cell-depleted T cells, or T cells provided the cDNA or gDNA that made up the material.

Original methodology: Researchers report that nucleated cell counts were estimated from reference gene primer amplification. TCRdb keeps only in-frame clones here, not all; method: immunoSEQ multiplex PCR. D and trimming were read from the DNA, whereas the V and J calls and clone size are those reported in that table. This sample has a few hundred thousand clones; around 86% occur once, and the top ten carry 2% to 2.5%. This rearrangement joins TRBV10-3 to TRBJ1-1; D is perhaps TRBD1 (5 bases). This clonotype originated in a man in his fifties with acute or convalescent COVID-19. The source material was peripheral blood. DNA of the CDR3: TGTGCCATCAGTGAGTCGCTAGGGGCTGGGACTGAAGCTTTCTTT. This gives the protein CAISESLGAGTEAFF.